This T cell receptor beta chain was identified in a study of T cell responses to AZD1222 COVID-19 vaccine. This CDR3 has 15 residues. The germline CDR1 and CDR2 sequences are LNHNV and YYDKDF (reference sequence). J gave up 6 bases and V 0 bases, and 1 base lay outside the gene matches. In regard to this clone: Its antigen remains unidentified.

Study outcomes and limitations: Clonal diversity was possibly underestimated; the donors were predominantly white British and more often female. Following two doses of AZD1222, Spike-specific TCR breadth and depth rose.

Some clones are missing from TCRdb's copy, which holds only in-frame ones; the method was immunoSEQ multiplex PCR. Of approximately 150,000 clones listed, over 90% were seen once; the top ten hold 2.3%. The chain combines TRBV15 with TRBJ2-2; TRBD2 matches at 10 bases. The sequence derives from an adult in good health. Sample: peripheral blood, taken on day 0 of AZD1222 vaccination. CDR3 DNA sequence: TGTGCCACCAGCAGAGATCTAGCGGGGGCCGGGGAGCTGTTTTTT. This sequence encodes CATSRDLAGAGELFF.